This TCR beta chain is drawn from a study of breast tumors, draining lymph nodes, adjacent tissues. Study-wide findings and caveats: Tumor T cell lymph node origin was a supported hypothesis, not proven. Tumor repertoires ranked between lymph nodes and nontumor tissue in diversity, with V and J gene preferences. Findings are consistent with lymph node origin and intratumoral expansion of most tumor T cells.

Points on this clonotype: Its target is not known. A much larger clone differs by one base, so this may be a read error.

TCRdb fed the multiplex PCR reads into MiXCR, producing one record per CDR3 protein. The sample consists of about 200,000 distinct CDR3 sequences, around 33% of them appearing once. Breast cancer patients provided tissue from their axillary draining lymph nodes. The TCR sequence derives from a female donor with breast cancer. Some clones in this sample may be carry-over from other donors' samples. What was sequenced was axillary lymph node tissue.

CDR3 region: CASSRGYLLENEQFF. DNA for the CDR3: TGCGCCAGCAGCCGAGGGTATCTCCTGGAAAATGAGCAGTTCTTC. The rearrangement joins TRBV4-3 to TRBJ2-1, with D perhaps matching TRBD2 (5 bases). CDR3 length equals 15 residues. The germline CDR1 and CDR2 sequences are LGHNA and YSLEER. The germline V and J ends were trimmed by 4 bases and 7 bases, with 17 bases remaining between them.